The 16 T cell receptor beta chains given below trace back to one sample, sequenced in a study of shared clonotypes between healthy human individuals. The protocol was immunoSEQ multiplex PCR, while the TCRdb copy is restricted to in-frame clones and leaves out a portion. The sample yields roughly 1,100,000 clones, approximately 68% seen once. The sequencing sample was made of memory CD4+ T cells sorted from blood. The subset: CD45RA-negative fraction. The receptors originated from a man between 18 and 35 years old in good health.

The CDR3 nucleotides are TGTGCCACTAACGGGGGGGGGTCGAGCAATCAGCCCCAGCATTTT. Protein: CATNGGGSSNQPQHF. The chain joins TRBV6-6 to TRBJ1-5; the D gene is possibly TRBD1 (5 bases). CDR1 MNHNY and CDR2 SVGAGI come from the germline V gene (reference sequence). This CDR3 comprises 15 residues. The ends were cut back, 10 bases at V and 1 base at J, with 17 bases in the middle.

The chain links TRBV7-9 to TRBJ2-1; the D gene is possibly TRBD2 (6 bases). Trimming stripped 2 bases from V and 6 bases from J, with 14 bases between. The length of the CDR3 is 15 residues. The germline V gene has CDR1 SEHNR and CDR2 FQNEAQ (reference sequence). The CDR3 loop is CASSLIPTSSNEQFF. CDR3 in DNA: TGTGCCAGCAGCTTAATACCGACTAGTTCCAATGAGCAGTTCTTC.

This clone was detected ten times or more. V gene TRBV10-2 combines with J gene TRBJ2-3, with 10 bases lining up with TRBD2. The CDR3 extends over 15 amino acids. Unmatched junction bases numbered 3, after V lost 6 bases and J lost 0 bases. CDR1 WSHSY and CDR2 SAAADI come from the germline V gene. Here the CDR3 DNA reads TGCGCCAGCAGCTTGACTAGCGGGAGCACAGATACGCAGTATTTT. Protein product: CASSLTSGSTDTQYF.

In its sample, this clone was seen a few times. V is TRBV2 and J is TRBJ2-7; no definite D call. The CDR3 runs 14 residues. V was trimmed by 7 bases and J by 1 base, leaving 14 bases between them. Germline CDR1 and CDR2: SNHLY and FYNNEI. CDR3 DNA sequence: TGTGCCAGCACTGCCGGTATAGGTTCCTACGAGCAGTACTTC. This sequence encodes CASTAGIGSYEQYF.

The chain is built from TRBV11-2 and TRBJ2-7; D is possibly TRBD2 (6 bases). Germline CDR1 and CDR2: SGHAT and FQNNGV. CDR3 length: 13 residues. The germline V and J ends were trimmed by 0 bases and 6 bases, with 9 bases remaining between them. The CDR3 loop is CASSLDRGFEQYF. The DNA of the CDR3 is TGTGCCAGCAGCTTAGATCGGGGGTTCGAGCAGTACTTC.

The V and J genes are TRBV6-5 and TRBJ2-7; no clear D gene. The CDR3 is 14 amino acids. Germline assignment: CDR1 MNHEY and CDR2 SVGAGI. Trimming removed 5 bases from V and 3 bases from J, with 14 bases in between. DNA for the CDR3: TGTGCCAGCAGTAGGCTTCCAGGTGTCTACGAGCAGTACTTC. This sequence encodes CASSRLPGVYEQYF.

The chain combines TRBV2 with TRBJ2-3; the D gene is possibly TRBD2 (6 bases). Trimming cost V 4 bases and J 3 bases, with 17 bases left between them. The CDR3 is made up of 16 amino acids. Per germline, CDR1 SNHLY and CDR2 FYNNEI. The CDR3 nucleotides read TGTGCCAGCAGTGGACGGGACTCCCGAGGGACAGATACGCAGTATTTT. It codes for CASSGRDSRGTDTQYF.

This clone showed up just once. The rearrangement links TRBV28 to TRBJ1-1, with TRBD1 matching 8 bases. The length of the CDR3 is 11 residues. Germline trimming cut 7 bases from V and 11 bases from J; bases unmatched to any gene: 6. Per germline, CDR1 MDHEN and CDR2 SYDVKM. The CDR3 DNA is TGTGCCAGCACCCGGACAGGGTTGGCTTTCTTT. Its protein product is CASTRTGLAFF. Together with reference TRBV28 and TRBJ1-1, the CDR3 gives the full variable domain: DVKVTQSSRYLVKRTGEKVFLECVQDMDHENMFWYRQDPGLGLRLIYFSYDVKMKEKGDIPEGYSVSREKKERFSLILESASTNQTSMYLCASTRTGLAFFGQGTRLTVV.

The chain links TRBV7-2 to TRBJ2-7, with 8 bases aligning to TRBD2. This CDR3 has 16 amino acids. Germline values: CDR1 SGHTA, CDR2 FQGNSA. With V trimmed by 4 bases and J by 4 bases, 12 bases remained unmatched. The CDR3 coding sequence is TGTGCCAGCAGCTCCACCCCCGGGAGGGCCGGGTACGAGCAGTACTTC. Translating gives CASSSTPGRAGYEQYF.

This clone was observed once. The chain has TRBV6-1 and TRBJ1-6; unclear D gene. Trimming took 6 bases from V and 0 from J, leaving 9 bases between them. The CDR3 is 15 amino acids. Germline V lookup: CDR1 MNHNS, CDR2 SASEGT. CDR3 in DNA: TGTGCCAGCAGGACCCAAGGCTCCTATAATTCACCCCTCCACTTT. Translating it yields CASRTQGSYNSPLHF.

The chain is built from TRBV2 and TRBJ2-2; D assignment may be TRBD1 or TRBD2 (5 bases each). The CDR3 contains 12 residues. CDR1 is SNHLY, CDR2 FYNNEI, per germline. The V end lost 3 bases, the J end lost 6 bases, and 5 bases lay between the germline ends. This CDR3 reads CASSEGAGELFF. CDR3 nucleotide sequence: TGTGCCAGCAGTGAGGGGGCCGGGGAGCTGTTTTTT.

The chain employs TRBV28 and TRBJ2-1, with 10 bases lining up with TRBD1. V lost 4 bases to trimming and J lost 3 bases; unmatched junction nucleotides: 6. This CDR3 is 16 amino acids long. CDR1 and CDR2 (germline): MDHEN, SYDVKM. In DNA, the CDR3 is TGTGCCAGCAGTTCCTCGACAGGGGGCTTCTACAATGAGCAGTTCTTC. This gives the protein CASSSSTGGFYNEQFF.

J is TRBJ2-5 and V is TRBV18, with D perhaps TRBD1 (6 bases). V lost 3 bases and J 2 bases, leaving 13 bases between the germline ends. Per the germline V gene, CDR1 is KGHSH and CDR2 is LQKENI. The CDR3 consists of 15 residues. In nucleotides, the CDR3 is TGTGCCAGCTCACCGCCGGGCAGGGGACAAGAGACCCAGTACTTC. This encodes CASSPPGRGQETQYF.

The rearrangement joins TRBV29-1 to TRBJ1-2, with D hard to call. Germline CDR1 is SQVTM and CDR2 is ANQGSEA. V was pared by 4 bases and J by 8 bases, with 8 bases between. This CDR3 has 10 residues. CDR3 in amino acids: CSVAGLGYTF. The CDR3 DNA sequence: TGCAGCGTTGCCGGTCTCGGCTACACCTTC.

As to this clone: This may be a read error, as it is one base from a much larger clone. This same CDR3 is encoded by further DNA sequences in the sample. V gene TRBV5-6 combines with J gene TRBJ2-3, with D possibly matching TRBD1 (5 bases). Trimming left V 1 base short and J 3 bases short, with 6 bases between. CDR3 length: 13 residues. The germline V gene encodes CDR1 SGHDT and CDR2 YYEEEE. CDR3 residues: CASSLKGTDTQYF. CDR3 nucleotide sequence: TGTGCCAGCAGCTTGAAGGGGACAGATACGCAGTATTTT.

The CDR3 spells CASSQVSAPNYGYTF. CDR3 nucleotide sequence: TGCGCCAGCAGCCAAGTAAGCGCCCCTAACTATGGCTACACCTTC. This sequence joins TRBV4-3 and TRBJ1-2; unclear D gene. V lost 1 base, J lost 0 bases, and 9 bases lay in between. Germline V gene lookup returns CDR1 LGHNA and CDR2 YSLEER. This CDR3 comprises 15 residues.